A single sample gave rise to the 16 T cell receptor beta chains below, sequenced in a study of blood T cell repertoires in COVID-19. Sequencing was performed with immunoSEQ multiplex PCR; in TCRdb, only in-frame clones are kept and a portion is missing. The sample records over 300,000 clones, 90% being singletons. The sample comprised peripheral blood. These receptors were obtained from a man aged 18 to 30 with active or convalescent COVID-19.

The V call is TRBV29-1, the J call TRBJ1-2; 11 positions match TRBD1. Germline CDR1 is SQVTM and CDR2 is ANQGSEA. Unmatched junction bases numbered 13, after V lost 8 bases and J lost 8 bases. The CDR3 spans 14 residues. The CDR3 DNA reads TGCAGCTACACTCAACGGGACAGGGGGACGGGCTACACCTTC. It translates to CSYTQRDRGTGYTF.

The CDR3 DNA follows: TGTGCCAGCAGCTTGGGGGGACAGGGGATCTCCTACGAGCAGTACTTC. Its protein product is CASSLGGQGISYEQYF. The chain joins TRBV5-4 to TRBJ2-7, with 10 bases identical to TRBD1. The V and J ends lost 0 bases and 0 bases, in that order; junction bases with no gene match: 3. This CDR3 is built from 16 residues. Germline loops: CDR1 SGHNT, CDR2 YYREEE (reference sequence).

J is TRBJ2-1 and V is TRBV7-2; 8 bases line up with TRBD2. Trimming at V came to 11 bases and at J to 4 bases, leaving 19 bases not matched to a gene. The CDR3 spans 17 residues. Germline assignment: CDR1 SGHTA and CDR2 FQGNSA. This CDR3 is CAVAVAGKFTLYNEQFF. The DNA for the CDR3 is TGTGCCGTAGCTGTAGCGGGAAAATTCACGCTTTACAATGAGCAGTTCTTC.

J is TRBJ2-5 and V is TRBV30; unclear D gene. In germline, CDR1 is GTSNPN, CDR2 SVGIG (reference sequence). Trimming pared 3 bases from V and 1 base from J, leaving 9 bases between. This CDR3 has 13 residues. Here the CDR3 DNA reads TGTGCCTGGAGGAGCCCTCTCCAAGAGACCCAGTACTTC. Translating it yields CAWRSPLQETQYF.

The chain employs TRBV4-3 and TRBJ2-1; 7 nucleotides line up with TRBD1. Germline loops: CDR1 LGHNA, CDR2 YSLEER. This CDR3 spans 12 amino acids. Germline trimming cut 4 bases from V and 7 bases from J; bases unmatched to any gene: 1. The CDR3 here is CASSPTGNEQFF. CDR3 sequence (DNA): TGCGCCAGCAGCCCGACAGGGAATGAGCAGTTCTTC.

This clone was counted between two and nine times. The genes are TRBV27 and TRBJ1-6; 8 bases are shared with TRBD1. The trim removed 1 base at V and 7 bases at J, leaving 9 bases unmatched. Germline CDR1 and CDR2: MNHEY and SMNVEV (reference sequence). The CDR3 is 17 amino acids. This chain's CDR3 is CASSLLSLDRENSPLHF. CDR3 DNA: TGTGCCAGCAGTTTATTGAGTTTGGACAGGGAGAATTCACCCCTCCACTTT.

The chain has TRBV6-2 or TRBV6-3 and TRBJ2-7, with D hard to call. From germline, CDR1 is MNHEY and CDR2 SVGEGT. This CDR3 has 15 amino acids. V lost 4 bases and J lost 1, with 14 bases in between. CDR3 amino acids: CASSFSGSISYEQYF. The CDR3 DNA follows: TGTGCCAGCAGTTTCTCCGGGTCTATTTCCTACGAGCAGTACTTC.

V usage is TRBV7-2 and J usage is TRBJ2-3, with 8 bases aligning to TRBD2. V lost 2 bases, J lost 2 bases, and 3 bases stayed unmatched. In germline, CDR1 is SGHTA, CDR2 FQGNSA. The CDR3 is made up of 15 amino acids. CDR3 in DNA: TGTGCCAGCAGCTTAACTAGCGGACCCACAGATACGCAGTATTTT. Translating gives CASSLTSGPTDTQYF.

The CDR3 is CASSPGTGLYNEQFF. In DNA, the CDR3 is TGCGCCAGCAGCCCGGGGACAGGGCTTTACAATGAGCAGTTCTTC. The chain combines TRBV4-3 with TRBJ2-1; 9 nucleotides line up with TRBD1. Germline V gene data show CDR1 as LGHNA and CDR2 as YSLEER. The CDR3 has 15 amino acids. V dropped 4 bases and J dropped 4; count of bases not matched to a gene: 5.

The J gene is TRBJ1-1, the V gene TRBV2; 7 nucleotides match TRBD1. The CDR3 runs to 12 residues. The trim removed 8 bases at V and 7 bases at J, leaving 7 bases unmatched. Germline CDR1 and CDR2: SNHLY and FYNNEI. CDR3 sequence reads: CASCRGMIEAFF. The CDR3 DNA sequence: TGTGCCAGCTGCAGGGGGATGATTGAAGCTTTCTTT.

This rearrangement joins TRBV19 to TRBJ2-7; D unclear. The germline CDR1 and CDR2 sequences are LNHDA and SQIVND (reference sequence). This CDR3 has 11 amino acids. V was cut by 6 bases and J by 3 bases, with 6 bases left in between. Here the CDR3 DNA reads TGTGCCAGTAGCGGCGGCTACGAGCAGTACTTC. It is translated as CASSGGYEQYF.

V is TRBV23-1 and J is TRBJ2-4, with 7 bases identical to TRBD1. TRBV23-1 is flagged as an ORF with uncertain function. The length of the CDR3 is 12 residues. The trim removed 3 bases at V and 15 bases at J, leaving 8 bases unmatched. The CDR3: CASSHSGTVRYF. The CDR3 bases are TGCGCCAGCAGTCATTCCGGGACAGTGCGGTACTTC.

The gene calls are TRBV24-1 and TRBJ1-1; 7 bases are a match to TRBD1. Germline trimming cut 7 bases from V and 7 bases from J; bases unmatched to any gene: 5. Germline loops: CDR1 KGHDR, CDR2 SFDVKD. The CDR3 totals 12 residues. In DNA, the CDR3 is TGTGCCACCAGAACCGGGACAGATGAAGCTTTCTTT. Its protein product is CATRTGTDEAFF.

The chain couples TRBV6-6 to TRBJ1-5; D is undetermined. CDR1 is MNHNY and CDR2 is SVGAGI in the germline V gene (reference sequence). V lost 4 bases to trimming and J lost 7 bases, with 17 bases between them. The CDR3 is made up of 15 amino acids. CDR3 DNA sequence: TGTGCCAGCAGTTCTTTGGAGACCCACGGGCAGCCCCAGCATTTT. It specifies CASSSLETHGQPQHF.

The chain uses TRBV24-1 and TRBJ2-1, with 7 bases matching TRBD1. J lost 7 bases, V lost 5 bases, and 7 bases had no gene match. Per germline, CDR1 KGHDR and CDR2 SFDVKD. The CDR3 extends over 14 amino acids. CDR3 region: CATSAEGAGNEQFF. CDR3 sequence (DNA): TGTGCCACCAGTGCCGAGGGGGCTGGGAATGAGCAGTTCTTC.

The rearrangement joins TRBV4-1 to TRBJ1-1; D unclear. Per germline, CDR1 MGHRA and CDR2 YSYEKL. The CDR3 has 13 amino acids. V lost 0 bases and J lost 11, with 13 bases in between. This CDR3 reads CASSQDLSGRAFF. The DNA of the CDR3 is TGCGCCAGCAGCCAAGATTTGTCAGGTCGGGCTTTCTTT.